One sample yielded the 21 T cell receptor beta chains listed below, sequenced in a study of blood T cell repertoires in COVID-19. The method was immunoSEQ multiplex PCR; TCRdb's version includes in-frame clones alone and lacks a portion of them. The data show 70,000 to 90,000 clones, around 85% seen once. Material: peripheral blood. The receptors originated from a man aged 45-65 years with COVID-19, enrolled during active disease.

This clone was recorded a few times. CDR3 bases: TGTGCCAGCAGTGAAGCGCCGGGGAGCTCTGGAAACACCATATATTTT. Protein: CASSEAPGSSGNTIYF. This chain joins TRBV6-1 and TRBJ1-3; no clear D. The germline CDR1 and CDR2 sequences are MNHNS and SASEGT. With 0 bases removed from V and 0 bases from J, the gap between germline ends came to 9 bases. This CDR3 has 16 amino acids.

This chain connects TRBV5-6 to TRBJ1-1; D gene unclear. This CDR3 is 16 amino acids long. Germline V gene sequence: CDR1 SGHDT, CDR2 YYEEEE. With 4 bases removed from V and 4 bases from J, the gap between germline ends came to 20 bases. CDR3 DNA: TGTGCCAGCAGCCTTCGGGTCACCCTAGCGAGCACTGAAGCTTTCTTT. Translating it yields CASSLRVTLASTEAFF.

The chain uses TRBV19 and TRBJ1-1; the D gene is possibly TRBD1 (5 bases). Germline V gene sequence: CDR1 LNHDA, CDR2 SQIVND (reference sequence). Trimming took 7 bases from V and 0 from J, leaving 18 bases between them. The CDR3 is 16 amino acids. CDR3 nucleotides: TGTGCCAGTAATTTCCCTCGAGACAGTCTGAACACTGAAGCTTTCTTT. Its protein is CASNFPRDSLNTEAFF.

The chain combines TRBV2 with TRBJ2-7; 10 bases agree with TRBD1. Germline CDR1 SNHLY, CDR2 FYNNEI. This CDR3 has 16 residues. V trimming: 4 bases; J trimming: 3 bases; junction bases outside the gene matches: 9. The CDR3 spells CASSGKGQGRFYEQYF. In nucleotides, the CDR3 is TGTGCCAGCAGTGGGAAGGGACAGGGGAGGTTCTACGAGCAGTACTTC.

The gene calls are TRBV2 and TRBJ2-7, with a weak D call TRBD1 (6 bases). In germline, CDR1 is SNHLY, CDR2 FYNNEI. The CDR3 contains 12 residues. V lost 6 bases to trimming and J lost 5 bases, with 11 bases between them. The CDR3 nucleotides are TGTGCCAGCAGGTATCCAGGGGACGAGCAGTACTTC. Protein product: CASRYPGDEQYF.

CDR3 sequence: CASSSSWGPSGNTIYF. In nucleotides, the CDR3 is TGTGCCAGCAGCTCCTCGTGGGGGCCATCTGGAAACACCATATATTTT. V gene TRBV5-5 combines with J gene TRBJ1-3; tentative D call: TRBD1 (6 bases). The CDR3 contains 16 residues. Germline V gives CDR1 SGHKS, CDR2 YYEKEE (reference sequence). V was cut by 3 bases and J by 1 base, with 14 bases left in between.

The chain has TRBV12-3 or TRBV12-4 and TRBJ1-1, with 8 bases fitting TRBD1. Trimming at V came to 8 bases and at J to 11 bases, leaving 10 bases not matched to a gene. This CDR3 spans 12 amino acids. CDR3 amino acids: CASSRGQGAAFF. CDR3 DNA: TGTGCCAGCTCGCGCGGGCAGGGGGCCGCTTTCTTT.

The table lists this clone with a count of one. The rearrangement uses TRBV6-5 and TRBJ1-3; perhaps TRBD1 as D (6 bases). The CDR3 is 15 residues long. Trimming took 4 bases from V and 2 from J, leaving 12 bases between them. Germline CDR1 and CDR2: MNHEY and SVGAGI. The CDR3 bases are TGTGCCAGCAGTTCAGGGGTCCACCCTGGAAACACCATATATTTT. Protein sequence: CASSSGVHPGNTIYF.

In its sample, this clone was seen once. The V gene is TRBV7-6, the J gene TRBJ2-6, with TRBD1 matching 7 bases. CDR1 SGHVS and CDR2 FNYEAQ come from the germline V gene. This CDR3 contains 17 residues. J lost 0 bases, V lost 4 bases, and 6 bases had no gene match. CDR3 in amino acids: CASSSRQGSSGANVLTF. The CDR3 DNA reads as TGTGCCAGCAGCTCCCGACAGGGAAGCTCTGGGGCCAACGTCCTGACTTTC.

V usage is TRBV27 and J usage is TRBJ2-7; 7 bases are shared with TRBD1. The CDR3 has 16 residues. Germline values: CDR1 MNHEY, CDR2 SMNVEV (reference sequence). J lost 0 bases, V lost 5 bases, and 10 bases had no gene match. The CDR3: CASSLARGIGSYEQYF. DNA for the CDR3: TGTGCCAGCAGTCTCGCCAGGGGGATCGGCTCCTACGAGCAGTACTTC.

The gene calls are TRBV7-8 and TRBJ2-1; 9 nucleotides agree with TRBD1. After removal of 5 bases from V and 1 base from J, the junction contained 15 bases not matched to a gene. This CDR3 has 19 residues. Per the germline V gene, CDR1 is SGHVS and CDR2 is FQNEAQ. This chain's CDR3 is CASSPMGFGTGFSYNEQFF. CDR3 sequence (DNA): TGTGCCAGCAGCCCCATGGGTTTCGGGACAGGGTTTTCCTACAATGAGCAGTTCTTC.

The chain carries TRBV11-2 and TRBJ2-7, with 7 bases fitting TRBD2. The germline V gene encodes CDR1 SGHAT and CDR2 FQNNGV. There are 14 residues in the CDR3. Trimming removed 10 bases from V and 2 bases from J; junction bases left unmatched: 11. DNA of the CDR3: TGTGCCATTCCCTCTAGCGGAGGGGCCTACGAGCAGTACTTC. Translated: CAIPSSGGAYEQYF.

The gene calls are TRBV3-1 (or the pseudogene TRBV3-2) and TRBJ2-3, with a weak D call TRBD2 (6 bases). Looked up from germline, CDR1 is LGHDT and CDR2 is YNNKEL (reference sequence). V shed 4 bases and J shed 3 bases, with 14 bases lying between them. The CDR3 length is 15 residues. The DNA of the CDR3 is TGTGCCAGCAGCCCCCGGGCGACTAGAACAGATACGCAGTATTTT. Translating it yields CASSPRATRTDTQYF.

In this sample, this clone turned up once. The V call is TRBV18, the J call TRBJ2-1; 9 nucleotides agree with TRBD2. The junction had 7 bases not matched to a gene; V was cut back by 5 bases and J by 5 bases. CDR3 length equals 15 residues. Germline V CDR1 and CDR2: KGHSH, LQKENI. The CDR3 reads CASSTLAGADNEQFF. The CDR3 bases are TGTGCCAGCTCAACCTTAGCGGGAGCCGACAATGAGCAGTTCTTC.

The chain couples TRBV6-1 to TRBJ1-2; tentative D call: TRBD1 (5 bases). Trimming took off 1 base at V and 6 bases at J, with 12 bases between the two ends. The CDR3 has 14 residues. Per germline, CDR1 MNHNS and CDR2 SASEGT. The CDR3 region has the DNA TGTGCCAGCAGTGAAGGGGAGGGGTTCAATGGCTACACCTTC. This translates into CASSEGEGFNGYTF.

This chain connects TRBV28 to TRBJ1-6, with D perhaps matching TRBD1 (6 bases). This CDR3 has 14 residues. Germline V gene sequence: CDR1 MDHEN, CDR2 SYDVKM. V gave up 6 bases and J gave up 8 bases, with 14 bases separating them. The chain's CDR3 is CASRPVGADSPLHF. The CDR3, as DNA: TGTGCCAGCAGACCCGTGGGGGCTGATTCACCCCTCCACTTT.

This clone was detected a few times. The V call is TRBV11-2, the J call TRBJ2-5; TRBD2 matches 7 bases. V lost 5 bases and J lost 4; bases outside the gene matches: 7. The CDR3 is 14 residues long. Germline V lookup: CDR1 SGHAT, CDR2 FQNNGV. CDR3 region: CASSLVSSGETQYF. The CDR3 bases are TGTGCCAGCAGCCTGGTATCTAGCGGAGAGACCCAGTACTTC.

The J gene is TRBJ2-7, the V gene TRBV27, with a weak D call TRBD2 (5 bases). V was shortened by 0 bases and J by 4 bases, with 7 bases between the two germline ends. CDR1 is MNHEY and CDR2 is SMNVEV in the germline V gene (reference sequence). The CDR3 is 13 residues long. The CDR3 sequence: CASSLSREYEQYF. CDR3 sequence (DNA): TGTGCCAGCAGTTTATCGAGGGAATACGAGCAGTACTTC.

This chain connects TRBV7-9 to TRBJ1-5; 8 nucleotides agree with TRBD1. CDR1 and CDR2 (germline): SEHNR, FQNEAQ (reference sequence). The CDR3 extends over 16 amino acids. Trimming took 5 bases from V and 0 from J; bases not matched to a gene: 6. CDR3 sequence reads: CASSPDRGYSNQPQHF. Written as DNA, the CDR3 is TGTGCCAGCAGCCCAGACAGGGGTTATAGCAATCAGCCCCAGCATTTT.

This chain uses TRBV12-3 or TRBV12-4 with TRBJ2-2, with D tentatively TRBD1 (6 bases). This CDR3 region has 11 residues. V lost 7 bases and J 6 bases, leaving 6 bases between the germline ends. The DNA for the CDR3 is TGTGCCAGCAACAGGGCCGGGGAGCTGTTTTTT. The encoded protein is CASNRAGELFF.

This chain uses TRBV5-4 with TRBJ2-7, with 8 bases identical to TRBD2. This CDR3 is built from 15 residues. Trimming removed 4 bases from V and 0 bases from J; junction bases left unmatched: 6. Germline CDR1 reads SGHNT; CDR2 reads YYREEE (reference sequence). In DNA, the CDR3 is TGTGCCAGCAGCCCCGGGGGGGCAAACTCCTACGAGCAGTACTTC. It is translated as CASSPGGANSYEQYF.